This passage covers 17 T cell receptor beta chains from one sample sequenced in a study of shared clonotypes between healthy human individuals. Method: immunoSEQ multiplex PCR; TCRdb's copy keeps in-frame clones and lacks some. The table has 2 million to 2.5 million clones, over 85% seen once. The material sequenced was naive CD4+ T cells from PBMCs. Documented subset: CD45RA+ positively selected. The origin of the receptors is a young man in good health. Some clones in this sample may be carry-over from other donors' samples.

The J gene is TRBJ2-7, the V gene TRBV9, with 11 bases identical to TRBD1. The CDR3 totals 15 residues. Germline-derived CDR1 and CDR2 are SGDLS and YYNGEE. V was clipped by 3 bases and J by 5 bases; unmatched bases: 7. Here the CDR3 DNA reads TGTGCCAGCAGCGAGAGGACAGGGGGCAGAAACGAGCAGTACTTC. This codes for CASSERTGGRNEQYF. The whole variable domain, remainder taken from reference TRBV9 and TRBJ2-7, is DSGVTQTPKHLITATGQRVTLRCSPRSGDLSVYWYQQSLDQGLQFLIQYYNGEERAKGNILERFSAQQFPDLHSELNLSSLELGDSALYFCASSERTGGRNEQYFGPGTRLTVT.

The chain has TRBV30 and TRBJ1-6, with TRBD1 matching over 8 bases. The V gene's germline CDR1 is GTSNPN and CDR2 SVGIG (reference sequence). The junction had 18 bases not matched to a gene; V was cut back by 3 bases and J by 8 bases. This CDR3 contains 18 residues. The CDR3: CAWSGTLGGQGADSPLHF. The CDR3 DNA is TGTGCCTGGAGCGGTACCTTGGGCGGGCAGGGGGCTGATTCACCCCTCCACTTT.

The CDR3 protein is CASSVSLPYNEQFF. The CDR3 DNA follows: TGTGCCAGCAGCGTATCCCTACCGTACAATGAGCAGTTCTTC. The rearrangement joins TRBV7-2 to TRBJ2-1; D remains ambiguous. The V end was cut by 5 bases, the J end by 4 bases, with 12 bases between. Per germline, CDR1 SGHTA and CDR2 FQGNSA. This CDR3 has 14 amino acids.

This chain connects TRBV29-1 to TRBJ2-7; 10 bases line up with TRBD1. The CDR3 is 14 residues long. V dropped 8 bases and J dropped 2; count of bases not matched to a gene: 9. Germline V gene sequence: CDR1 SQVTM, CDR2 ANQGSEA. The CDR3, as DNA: TGCAGCACCGCCGGGACAGGGGCGACCTACGAGCAGTACTTC. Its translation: CSTAGTGATYEQYF.

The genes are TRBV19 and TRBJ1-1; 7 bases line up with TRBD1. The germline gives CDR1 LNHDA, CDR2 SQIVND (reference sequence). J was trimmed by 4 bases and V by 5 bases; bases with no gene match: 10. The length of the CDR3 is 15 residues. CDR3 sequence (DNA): TGTGCCAGTAGTGCTCGGGACCAGGGGGGCACTGAAGCTTTCTTT. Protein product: CASSARDQGGTEAFF.

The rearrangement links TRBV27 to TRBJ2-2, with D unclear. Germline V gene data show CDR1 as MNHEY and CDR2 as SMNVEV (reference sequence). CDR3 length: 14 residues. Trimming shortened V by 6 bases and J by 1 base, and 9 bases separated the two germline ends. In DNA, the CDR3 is TGTGCCAGCAGCCGCGACAAGAACACCGGGGAGCTGTTTTTT. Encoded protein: CASSRDKNTGELFF.

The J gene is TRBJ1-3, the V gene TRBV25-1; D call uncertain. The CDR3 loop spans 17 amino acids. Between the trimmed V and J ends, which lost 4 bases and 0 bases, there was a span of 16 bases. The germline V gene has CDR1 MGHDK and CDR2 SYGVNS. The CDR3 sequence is CASSANLPGYSGNTIYF. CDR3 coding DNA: TGTGCCAGCAGTGCCAACCTGCCAGGCTACTCTGGAAACACCATATATTTT.

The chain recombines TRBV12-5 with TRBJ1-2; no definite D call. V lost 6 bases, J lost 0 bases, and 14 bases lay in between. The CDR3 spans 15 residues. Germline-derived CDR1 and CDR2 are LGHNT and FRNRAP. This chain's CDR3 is CASGQPRTTNYGYTF. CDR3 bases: TGTGCTAGTGGCCAACCCCGGACGACTAACTATGGCTACACCTTC.

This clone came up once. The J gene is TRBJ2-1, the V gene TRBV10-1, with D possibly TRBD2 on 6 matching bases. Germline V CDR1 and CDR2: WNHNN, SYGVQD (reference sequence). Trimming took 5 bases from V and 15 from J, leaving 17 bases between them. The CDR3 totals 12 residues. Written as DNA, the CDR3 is TGCGCCAGCAGTACCCTGGGGGGAGCGGGGTTCTTC. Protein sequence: CASSTLGGAGFF.

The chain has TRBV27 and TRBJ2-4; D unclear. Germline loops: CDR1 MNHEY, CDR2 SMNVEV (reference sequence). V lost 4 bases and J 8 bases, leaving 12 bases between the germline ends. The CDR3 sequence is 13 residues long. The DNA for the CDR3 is TGTGCCAGCAGTTCCGAAAGGCGATACATTCAGTACTTC. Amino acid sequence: CASSSERRYIQYF.

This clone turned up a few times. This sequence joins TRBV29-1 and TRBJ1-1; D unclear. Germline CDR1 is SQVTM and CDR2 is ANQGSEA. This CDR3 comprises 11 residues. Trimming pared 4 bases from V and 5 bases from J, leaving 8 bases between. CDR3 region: CSVVPGTEAFF. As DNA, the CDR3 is TGCAGCGTTGTACCGGGGACTGAAGCTTTCTTT. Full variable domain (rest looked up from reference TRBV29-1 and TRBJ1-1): SAVISQKPSRDICQRGTSLTIQCQVDSQVTMMFWYRQQPGQSLTLIATANQGSEATYESGFVIDKFPISRPNLTFSTLTVSNMSPEDSSIYLCSVVPGTEAFFGQGTRLTVV.

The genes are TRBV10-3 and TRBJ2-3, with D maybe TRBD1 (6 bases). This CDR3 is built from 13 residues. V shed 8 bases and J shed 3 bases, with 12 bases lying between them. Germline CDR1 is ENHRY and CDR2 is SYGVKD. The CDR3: CAISTGRTDTQYF. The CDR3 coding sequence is TGTGCCATCTCTACAGGGCGGACAGATACGCAGTATTTT.

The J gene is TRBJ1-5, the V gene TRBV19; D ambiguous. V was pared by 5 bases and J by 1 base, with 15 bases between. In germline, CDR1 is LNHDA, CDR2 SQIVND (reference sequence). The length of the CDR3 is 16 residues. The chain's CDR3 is CASSPLIITSNQPQHF. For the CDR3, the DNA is TGTGCCAGTAGTCCTTTAATTATTACGAGCAATCAGCCCCAGCATTTT.

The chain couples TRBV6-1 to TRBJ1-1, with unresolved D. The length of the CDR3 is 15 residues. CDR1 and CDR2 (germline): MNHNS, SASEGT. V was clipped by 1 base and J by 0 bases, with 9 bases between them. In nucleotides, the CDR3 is TGTGCCAGCAGTGAAGAGGGTGGGGTGAACACTGAAGCTTTCTTT. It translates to CASSEEGGVNTEAFF.

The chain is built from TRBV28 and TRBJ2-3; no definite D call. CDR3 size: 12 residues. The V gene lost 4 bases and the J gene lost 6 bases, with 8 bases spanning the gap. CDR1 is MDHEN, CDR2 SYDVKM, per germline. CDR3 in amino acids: CASSSDLDTQYF. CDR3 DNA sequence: TGTGCCAGCAGTTCAGACTTGGATACGCAGTATTTT.

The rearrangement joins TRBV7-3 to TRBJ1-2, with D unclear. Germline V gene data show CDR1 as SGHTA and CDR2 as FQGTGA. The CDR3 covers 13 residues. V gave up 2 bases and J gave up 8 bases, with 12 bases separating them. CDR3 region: CASSLQEGRGYTF. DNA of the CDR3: TGTGCCAGCAGCTTACAGGAGGGAAGGGGCTACACCTTC.

The CDR3, as DNA: TGCGCCAGCAGCTTTGGGACAACAACTAATGAAAAACTGTTTTTT. Translated: CASSFGTTTNEKLFF. The chain employs TRBV5-1 and TRBJ1-4; a weak D match, TRBD1 (6 bases). V lost 2 bases and J lost 0, with 8 bases in between. CDR3 length: 15 amino acids. Germline CDR1 SGHRS, CDR2 YFSETQ.